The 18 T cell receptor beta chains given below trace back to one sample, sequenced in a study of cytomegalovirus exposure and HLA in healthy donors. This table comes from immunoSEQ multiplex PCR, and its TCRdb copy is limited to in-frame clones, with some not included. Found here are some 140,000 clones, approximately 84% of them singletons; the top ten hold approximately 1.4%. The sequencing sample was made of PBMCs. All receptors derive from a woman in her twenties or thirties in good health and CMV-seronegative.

The CDR3 is CASSVRGFRDSPLHF. The CDR3, as DNA: TGTGCCAGCAGTGTTCGGGGTTTTAGGGATTCACCCCTCCACTTT. This chain connects TRBV2 to TRBJ1-6; D uncertain. CDR3 length: 15 residues. Trimming removed 4 bases from V and 8 bases from J, with 15 bases in between. Germline V gene sequence: CDR1 SNHLY, CDR2 FYNNEI. Complete variable domain (other parts from reference TRBV2 and TRBJ1-6): EPEVTQTPSHQVTQMGQEVILRCVPISNHLYFYWYRQILGQKVEFLVSFYNNEISEKSEIFDDQFSVERPDGSNFTLKIRSTKLEDSAMYFCASSVRGFRDSPLHFGNGTRLTVT.

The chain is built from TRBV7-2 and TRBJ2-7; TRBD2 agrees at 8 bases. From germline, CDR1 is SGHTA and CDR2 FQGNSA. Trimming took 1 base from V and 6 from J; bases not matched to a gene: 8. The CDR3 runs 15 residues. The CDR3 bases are TGTGCCAGCAGCTTAGAGGCGGGGGGTTATGGCGAGCAGTACTTC. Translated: CASSLEAGGYGEQYF.

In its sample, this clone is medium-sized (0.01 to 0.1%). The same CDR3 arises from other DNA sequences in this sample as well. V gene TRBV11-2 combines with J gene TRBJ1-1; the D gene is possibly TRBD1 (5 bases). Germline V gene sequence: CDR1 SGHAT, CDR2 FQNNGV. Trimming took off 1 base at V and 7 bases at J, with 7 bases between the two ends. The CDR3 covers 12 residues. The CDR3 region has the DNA TGTGCCAGCAGCTTAGTCGGGGGTGAAGCTTTCTTT. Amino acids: CASSLVGGEAFF. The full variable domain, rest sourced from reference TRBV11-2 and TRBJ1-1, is EAGVAQSPRYKIIEKRQSVAFWCNPISGHATLYWYQQILGQGPKLLIQFQNNGVVDDSQLPKDRFSAERLKGVDSTLKIQPAKLEDSAVYLCASSLVGGEAFFGQGTRLTVV.

The CDR3 nucleotides are TGTGCCAGCAGCAGGTTGGGACAGGGGGCGAACTATGGCTACACCTTC. This gives the protein CASSRLGQGANYGYTF. This sequence joins TRBV21-1 and TRBJ1-2; TRBD1 reflects the table's D call only, with no check against the DNA. TRBV21-1 is listed as a pseudogene. This CDR3 contains 16 residues.

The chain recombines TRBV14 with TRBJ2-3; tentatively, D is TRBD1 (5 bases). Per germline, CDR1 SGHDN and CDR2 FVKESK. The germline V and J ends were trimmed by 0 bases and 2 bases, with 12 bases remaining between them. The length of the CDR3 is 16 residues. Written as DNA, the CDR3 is TGTGCCAGCAGCCAAGAATGGGCAGGGAACACAGATACGCAGTATTTT. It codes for CASSQEWAGNTDTQYF.

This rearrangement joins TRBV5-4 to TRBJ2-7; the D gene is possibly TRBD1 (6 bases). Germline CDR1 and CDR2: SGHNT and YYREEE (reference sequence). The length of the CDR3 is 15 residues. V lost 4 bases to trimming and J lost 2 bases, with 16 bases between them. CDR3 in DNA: TGTGCCAGCAGCATAATCCACAGGGAAGCCTACGAGCAGTACTTC. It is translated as CASSIIHREAYEQYF.

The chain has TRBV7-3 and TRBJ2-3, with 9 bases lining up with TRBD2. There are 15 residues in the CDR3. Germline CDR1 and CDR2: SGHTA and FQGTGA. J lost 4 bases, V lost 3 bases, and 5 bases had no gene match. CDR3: CASSFSGGGADTQYF. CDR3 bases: TGTGCCAGCAGCTTTAGCGGGGGCGGCGCAGATACGCAGTATTTT.

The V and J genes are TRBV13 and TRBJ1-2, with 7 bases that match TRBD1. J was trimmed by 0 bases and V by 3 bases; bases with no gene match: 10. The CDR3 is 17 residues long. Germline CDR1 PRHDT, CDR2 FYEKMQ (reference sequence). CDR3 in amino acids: CASSFRQGASSNYGYTF. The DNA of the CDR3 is TGTGCCAGCAGCTTCAGACAGGGCGCTTCTTCTAACTATGGCTACACCTTC.

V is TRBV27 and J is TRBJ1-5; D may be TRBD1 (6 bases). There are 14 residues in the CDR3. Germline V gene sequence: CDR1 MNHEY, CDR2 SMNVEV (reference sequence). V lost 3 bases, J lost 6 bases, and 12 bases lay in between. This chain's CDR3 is CASSFRRGAQPQHF. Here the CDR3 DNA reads TGTGCCAGCAGTTTCCGCAGGGGCGCTCAGCCCCAGCATTTT.

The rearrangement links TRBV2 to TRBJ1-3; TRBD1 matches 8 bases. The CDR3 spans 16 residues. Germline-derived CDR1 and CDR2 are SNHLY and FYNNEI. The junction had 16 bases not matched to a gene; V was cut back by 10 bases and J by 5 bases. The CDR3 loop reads CATTPQQGVGRNTIYF. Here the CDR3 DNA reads TGTGCCACCACCCCCCAACAGGGGGTGGGTAGAAACACCATATATTTT.

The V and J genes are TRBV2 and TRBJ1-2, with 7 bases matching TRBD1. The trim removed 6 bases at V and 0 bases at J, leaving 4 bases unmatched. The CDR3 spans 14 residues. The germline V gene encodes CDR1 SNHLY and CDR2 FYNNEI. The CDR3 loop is CASRYRGANYGYTF. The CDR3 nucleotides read TGTGCCAGCAGATACAGGGGTGCTAACTATGGCTACACCTTC.

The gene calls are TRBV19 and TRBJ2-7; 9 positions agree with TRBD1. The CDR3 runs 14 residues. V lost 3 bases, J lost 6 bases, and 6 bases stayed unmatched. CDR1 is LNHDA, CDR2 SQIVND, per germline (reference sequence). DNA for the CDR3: TGTGCCAGTAGTATTAAGGGACAGGGATCCGAGCAGTACTTC. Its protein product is CASSIKGQGSEQYF.

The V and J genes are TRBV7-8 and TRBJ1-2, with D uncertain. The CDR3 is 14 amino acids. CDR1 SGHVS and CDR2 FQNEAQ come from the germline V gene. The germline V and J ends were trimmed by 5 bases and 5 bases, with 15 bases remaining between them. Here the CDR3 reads CASSIDSRGYGYTF. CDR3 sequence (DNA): TGTGCCAGCAGCATAGATTCCCGGGGTTATGGCTACACCTTC.

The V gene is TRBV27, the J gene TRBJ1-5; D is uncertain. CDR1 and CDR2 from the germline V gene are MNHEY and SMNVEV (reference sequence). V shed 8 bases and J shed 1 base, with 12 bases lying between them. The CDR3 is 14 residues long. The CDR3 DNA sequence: TGTGCCAGCCTCATCCGCAGGAGCAATCAGCCCCAGCATTTT. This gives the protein CASLIRRSNQPQHF.

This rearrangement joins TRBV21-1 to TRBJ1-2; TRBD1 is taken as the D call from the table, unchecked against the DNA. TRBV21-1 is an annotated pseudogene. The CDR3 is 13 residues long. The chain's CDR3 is CASSKGVRGGYTF. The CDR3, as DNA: TGTGCCAGCAGCAAAGGGGTCAGGGGTGGCTACACCTTC.

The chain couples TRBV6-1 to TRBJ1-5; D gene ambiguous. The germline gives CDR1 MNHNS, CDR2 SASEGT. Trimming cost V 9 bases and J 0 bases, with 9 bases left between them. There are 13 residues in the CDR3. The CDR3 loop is CASSGYSNQPQHF. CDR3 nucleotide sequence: TGTGCCAGTAGCGGTTATAGCAATCAGCCCCAGCATTTT.

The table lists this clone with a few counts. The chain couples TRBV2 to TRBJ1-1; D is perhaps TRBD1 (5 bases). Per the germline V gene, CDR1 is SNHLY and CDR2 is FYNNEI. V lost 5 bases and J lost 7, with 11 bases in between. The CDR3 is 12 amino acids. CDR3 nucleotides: TGTGCCAGCAGTCCCCAGGGATATGAAGCTTTCTTT. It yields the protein CASSPQGYEAFF.

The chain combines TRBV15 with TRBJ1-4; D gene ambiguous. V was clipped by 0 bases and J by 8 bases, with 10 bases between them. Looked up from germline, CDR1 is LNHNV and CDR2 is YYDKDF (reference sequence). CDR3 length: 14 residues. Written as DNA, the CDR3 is TGTGCCACCAGCAGAGATCCAGCGAGCGAAAAACTGTTTTTT. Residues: CATSRDPASEKLFF.